One and the same sample provided the 4 T cell receptor beta chains below, sequenced in a study of beta chain features in type 1 diabetes. Of the isolated RNA, all was reverse transcribed, and so the sequenced material was expressed TCRB transcripts. This table comes from immunoSEQ multiplex PCR, and its TCRdb copy is limited to in-frame clones, with some not included. The table includes fewer than 650,000 clones, about a sixth detected once. The sequenced sample consisted of naive CD4+ T cells from blood. The origin of the receptors is a man in his late teens or twenties in good health.

The chain couples TRBV5-1 to TRBJ2-5; tentatively, D is TRBD2 (6 bases). CDR3 length equals 14 residues. Deletions cut 0 bases from V and 4 bases from J, with 10 bases between. From germline, CDR1 is SGHRS and CDR2 YFSETQ. The CDR3 reads CASSLGGGVETQYF. The CDR3 DNA reads as TGCGCCAGCAGCTTGGGAGGAGGGGTAGAGACCCAGTACTTC. Based on the CDR3 plus reference TRBV5-1 and TRBJ2-5, the full variable domain is KAGVTQTPRYLIKTRGQQVTLSCSPISGHRSVSWYQQTPGQGLQFLFEYFSETQRNKGNFPGRFSGRQFSNSRSEMNVSTLELGDSALYLCASSLGGGVETQYFGPGTRLLVL.

The rearrangement links TRBV9 to TRBJ1-6; no definite D call. Germline CDR1 SGDLS, CDR2 YYNGEE. The CDR3 is 14 residues long. Trimming took off 4 bases at V and 3 bases at J, with 8 bases between the two ends. This CDR3 reads CASSPPGYNSPLHF. The DNA for the CDR3 is TGTGCCAGCAGCCCCCCTGGCTATAATTCACCCCTCCACTTT.

V usage is TRBV5-4 and J usage is TRBJ2-1, with 9 bases that match TRBD1. The CDR3 extends over 14 amino acids. V was clipped by 4 bases and J by 10 bases; unmatched bases: 9. Germline V gene data show CDR1 as SGHNT and CDR2 as YYREEE (reference sequence). The CDR3 here is CASSHGTGSGEQFF. Here the CDR3 DNA reads TGTGCCAGCAGCCACGGGACAGGGTCTGGGGAGCAGTTCTTC.

This chain connects TRBV19 to TRBJ2-2; possibly TRBD1 for D (8 bases). Per germline, CDR1 LNHDA and CDR2 SQIVND (reference sequence). V lost 7 bases and J lost 4, with 22 bases in between. CDR3 size: 17 residues. The CDR3 nucleotides are TGTGCCAGTACCCTCACGGGGGGACAGGTAGCCACCGGGGAGCTGTTTTTT. Protein product: CASTLTGGQVATGELFF.